These T cell receptor beta chains were read from a single sample in a study of blood T cells in healthy people across ages. TCRdb re-called the 5' RACE reads with MiXCR, one entry per CDR3 protein. The sample shows 1.4 million or so distinct CDR3 sequences, around 40% of them seen only once. The sample taken for sequencing was blood. Every receptor here comes from a woman aged 18-35 years in good health. Both conserved end residues are part of each CDR3. A D gene is named only where the DNA matches it firmly. Clone size appears in some rows only: once, few, many, or a class for an expanded clone.

V gene	clone size	J gene	D gene	CDR3 DNA	CDR3 protein
TRBV21-1	once	TRBJ2-5	-	TGTGCCAGCAGCAATGAGGCGGGGGAGACCCAGTACTTC	CASSNEAGETQYF
TRBV18	-	TRBJ2-1	-	TGTGCCAGCTCACCACGGAACGCGCTTACCTACAATGAGCAGTTCTTC	CASSPRNALTYNEQFF
TRBV4-3	-	TRBJ2-7	-	TGCGCCAGCAGCCAAGACCGGGTGGGTGCCTACAATGAGCAGTACTTC	CASSQDRVGAYNEQYF
TRBV4-1	few	TRBJ2-3	-	TGCGCCAGCAGCCCGGGGATACGCACAGATACGCAGTATTTT	CASSPGIRTDTQYF
TRBV4-3	-	TRBJ1-2	TRBD1	TGCGCCAGCAGCCAAGACTCCGGGACAGGGCCAAACTATGGCTACACCTTC	CASSQDSGTGPNYGYTF
TRBV7-2	-	TRBJ1-1	-	TGTGCCAGCAGCCCGGCGACAGTTTACACTGAAGCTTTCTTT	CASSPATVYTEAFF
TRBV3-1	-	TRBJ2-7	-	TGTGCCAGCAGCCGCAGATACTACGAGCAGTACTTC	CASSRRYYEQYF
TRBV13	-	TRBJ1-1	-	TGTGCCAGCAGCACATTCCGCAGGGTCTTAATGAACACTGAAGCTTTCTTT	CASSTFRRVLMNTEAFF
TRBV20-1	-	TRBJ2-7	TRBD2	TGCAGTGCTGTCGGTAGCGGGAGATCTGACGAGCAGTACTTC	CSAVGSGRSDEQYF
TRBV20-1	many	TRBJ1-5	TRBD1	TGCAGTGCTAGAGATCAGGGGGAATCCCAGCCCCAGCATTTT	CSARDQGESQPQHF
TRBV20-1	once	TRBJ1-1	TRBD1	TGCAGTGCTGAAATGGGACAGGGCCCTGAAGCTTTCTTT	CSAEMGQGPEAFF
TRBV15	few	TRBJ2-5	-	TGTGCCACCAGCAGAGTTAGGGGAGAGACCCAGTACTTC	CATSRVRGETQYF
TRBV7-2	few	TRBJ2-1	-	TGTGCCAGCAGCCGCGGAGGGGTAAGCAATGAGCAGTTCTTC	CASSRGGVSNEQFF
TRBV10-3	-	TRBJ2-1	-	TGTGCCATCGGCACTAATGAGCAGTTCTTC	CAIGTNEQFF
TRBV19	-	TRBJ2-2	TRBD1	TGTGCCAGTAGTATAACCAGGGGGAGTGCCGGGGAGCTGTTTTTT	CASSITRGSAGELFF
TRBV5-1	-	TRBJ2-5	-	TGCGCCAGCAGCTTGTCTGATCCCTTTAATCAGGAGACCCAGTACTTC	CASSLSDPFNQETQYF
TRBV11-2	once	TRBJ1-2	-	TGTGCCAGCAGCAGCCCCCGGGAACTATCTGGCTACACCTTC	CASSSPRELSGYTF